Included here is one TCR beta chain sequence, with context. Its antigen is undetermined. This entry belongs to a study of graft-versus-host responses after intestinal transplantation. On the study more broadly: The transplants performed in recipients were multivisceral, liver-intestinal, or isolated intestinal. Anti-thymocyte globulin induction was given to all recipients, followed by tacrolimus and steroids for three to four years. Study-level results: The presence of high graft-versus-host to host-versus-graft clonal ratios in allografts characterized patients with graft-donor T cell macrochimerism. Some GvH clones appeared in ileal mucosa or blood before recipient bone marrow.

The germline CDR1 and CDR2 sequences are MGHRA and YSYEKL. The V and J ends lost 5 bases and 7 bases respectively, with 15 bases between them. This CDR3 is 14 amino acids long. Assay: immunoSEQ multiplex PCR; the TCRdb copy retains only in-frame clones and omits some. The sample lists fewer than 110,000 clones, roughly 93% occurring once. This TCR came from a human donor who received an intestinal transplant. This material consisted of unstimulated CD8+ T cells sorted from spleen or lymph node cells, taken before intestinal transplant. The chain uses TRBV4-1 and TRBJ2-1; unclear D gene. The CDR3 DNA sequence: TGCGCCAGCAGCACCCGGACCGGCCCGAATGAGCAGTTCTTC. Amino acid sequence: CASSTRTGPNEQFF.